This T cell receptor (beta chain) is from a study of Graves' ophthalmopathy and Graves' hyperthyroidism. Study as a whole: No ophthalmopathy within 18 months of follow-up signified stable hyperthyroidism. Findings and caveats of the study: As the model predicted ophthalmopathy progression, it achieved a sensitivity of nearly 71% and a specificity of roughly 72%.

The hyperthyroidism patients had a new diagnosis of under 2 months' duration and were aged 18 to 65. Clinical symptoms, serum thyroxine, TRAb, thyroid ultrasound and orbital computed tomography formed the basis of diagnosis. Amplified material comprised TCR beta CDR3 regions derived from RNA transcripts. First-round RT-PCR relied on HTBI primers, and a second-round multiplex PCR came next. TCRdb re-called the multiplex PCR reads through MiXCR, storing one row per CDR3 protein. Here the sample spans more than 1,000,000 distinct CDR3 sequences, 36% being singletons. This clonotype has at least ten counts. Antigen specificity is unknown. The CDR3 is 18 residues long. The germline V gene has CDR1 SEHNR and CDR2 FQNEAQ (reference sequence). V was cut by 2 bases and J by 0 bases, with 14 bases left in between.

The sequence came from an adult man with Graves' hyperthyroidism. The chain carries TRBV7-9 and TRBJ2-6; no definite D call. Sequences were obtained from peripheral blood or thyroid tissue (not recorded which). The CDR3 DNA sequence: TGTGCCAGCAGCTTAAAGGCCCGGTCGGACTCTGGGGCCAACGTCCTGACTTTC. It yields the protein CASSLKARSDSGANVLTF.